This TCR beta chain was sequenced during a study of OX40 agonist ivuxolimab in advanced cancers. Study-level information: Patients treated during dose escalation were battling hepatocellular carcinoma, melanoma, renal cell or head and neck cancer. The dose-escalation cohort was around 83% male, with a mean age of approximately 61 years, ranging roughly 20 to 90. Findings and limits, study-wide: Mean expanded clone counts were higher in CD8+ than CD4+ T cells.

Libraries were prepared by immunoSEQ multiplex PCR; TCRdb keeps only in-frame clonotypes and omits some of them. This sample yields roughly 60,000 clones, of which around 84% are seen a single time; roughly 2.1% belongs to the top ten. Baseline, cycle 4 day 1, and cycle 7 day 1 were the blood sampling points. V trimming: 1 base; J trimming: 1 base; junction bases outside the gene matches: 3. Germline CDR1 reads GTSNPN; CDR2 reads SVGIG (reference sequence). CDR3 length: 15 residues. As regards this clone: Its target is not known.

The rearrangement uses TRBV30 and TRBJ2-2; 7 bases fit TRBD2. The sequences come from CD4+ or CD8+ T cells sorted from blood, collected in a trial of the OX40 agonist ivuxolimab. The receptor was isolated from an adult with an advanced solid tumor such as melanoma, head and neck, liver or kidney cancer. This CDR3 is CAWSGSGVNTGELFF. The CDR3 region has the DNA TGTGCCTGGAGTGGGAGCGGGGTGAACACCGGGGAGCTGTTTTTT.